This entry concerns a single TCR beta chain. The data were taken from a study of control samples from healthy donors and cancer patients. Profiled with immunoSEQ multiplex PCR; TCRdb holds only in-frame clones, not every one. Here the sample spans roughly 130,000 clones, 93% being singletons. V was trimmed by 3 bases and J by 6 bases, leaving 8 bases between them. In germline, CDR1 is MDHEN, CDR2 SYDVKM. CDR3 length: 13 residues. V and J are TRBV28 and TRBJ1-4; D is unresolved. Sequencing input: PBMCs. The TCR sequence derives from a man in his fifties or sixties with head and neck cancer. CDR3 sequence: CASSLSGYEKLFF. The CDR3 DNA follows: TGTGCCAGCAGTTTGTCTGGCTATGAAAAACTGTTTTTT.